This T cell receptor (beta chain) was retrieved from a study of blood T cell repertoires in COVID-19 (dated by TCRdb to the early 2020s). Study-level background: Samples covering the acute and convalescent phases of COVID-19 were provided by collaborators in the United States, Italy and Spain. The dataset comprised deeply sampled blood TCRbeta repertoires from subjects exposed to, actively infected with, or recovered from COVID-19. Nearly every sample came with metadata listing a de-identified subject ID, COVID-19 status, age in years and sex. The repertoires were released in a freely available public database intended as a resource for research on the immune response to SARS-CoV-2. The material from the prospective study consisted of cDNA or gDNA derived from T cells, B-cell-depleted T cells, or PBMCs. Where available, HLA class I and class II types were taken from metadata supplied by the sample provider and were not determined by assay-based typing. Samples were obtained from the ongoing ImmuneRACE study (first 160 participants) and from 1,254 subjects provided by 6 global collaborators.

A remark on this clone: Its binding antigen is unknown. Per-nucleotide qualities are absent, and no much larger clonotype sits a single base away.

What the study reported, not specific to this receptor: The quantity of clinical and demographic metadata differed by source and by participant and was supplied without curation.

Unmatched junction bases come to 6, with V trimmed by 5 bases and J by 0 bases. Via the germline V gene, CDR1 is SGHTA and CDR2 FQGNSA. The CDR3 goes from the cysteine to the phenylalanine over 15 residues. The entry retains the CDR3 DNA only, 45 bases that are in frame from base 1. Whole blood was collected in K2EDTA tubes by collaborating institutions according to the institutions' own protocols. For TCRbeta analysis, collaborators shipped samples as frozen whole blood, isolated PBMCs, or DNA extracted from either of those sample types. TCRbeta CDR3 regions were amplified from genomic DNA by means of the immunoSEQ Assay, a bias-controlled multiplex PCR. In the source study's methods: Within the assay, amplification of reference gene primers was used to estimate how many nucleated cells each sample contained. To quantify the absolute abundance of each unique TCRbeta CDR3 rearrangement, sequence reads were collapsed and filtered. Productive Simpson clonality was computed per sample as the square root of Simpson's diversity index over productive rearrangements. The table was pulled from immuneACCESS by TCRdb, which kept in-frame rearrangements only. Such tables lose some clones; where checked, under half of the loss comes from unresolved V genes, and the rest has no known cause. D and trimming were read from the DNA, whereas the V and J calls and clone size are those reported in that table. The sample table lists about 300,000 clones, around 86% of them with a count of one. The leading ten clones occupy about 14% of the sample.

The specimen sequenced was peripheral blood. This sequence uses TRBV7-2 and TRBJ1-2; a stretch of 7 junction bases matches TRBD1. The TCR comes from a human donor in a cohort sampled during active COVID-19. The CDR3 has the sequence CASSPTGAANYGYTF. The nucleotide sequence is TGTGCCAGCAGCCCCACAGGGGCGGCTAACTATGGCTACACCTTC. Extended through the reference TRBV7-2 and TRBJ1-2 proteins, this CDR3 yields the full variable domain: GAGVSQSPSNKVTEKGKDVELRCDPISGHTALYWYRQSLGQGLEFLIYFQGNSAPDKSGLPSDRFSAERTGGSVSTLTIQRTQQEDSAVYLCASSPTGAANYGYTFGSGTRLTVV.